The 20 T cell receptor beta chains below all came from one sample that was sequenced in a study of STAT5B mutations in CD4+ large granular lymphocyte leukemia. Assay: immunoSEQ multiplex PCR; the TCRdb copy retains only in-frame clones and omits some. Of some 30,000 clones in the sample, approximately 80% were seen once. What was sequenced was CD4+ T cells from blood buffy coats. The receptors derive from a human donor in good health.

This clone occurred once. The rearrangement joins TRBV6-5 to TRBJ1-4, with D tentatively TRBD1 (5 bases). Germline CDR1 and CDR2: MNHEY and SVGAGI. The V end lost 5 bases, the J end lost 2 bases, and 12 bases lay between the germline ends. CDR3 length equals 15 residues. This CDR3 reads CASSPDGATNEKLFF. In DNA form, the CDR3 reads TGTGCCAGCAGTCCCGACGGGGCGACTAATGAAAAACTGTTTTTT.

The V call is TRBV18, the J call TRBJ1-5, with TRBD1 matching over 8 bases. The J segment lost 2 bases and the V segment lost 3 bases, leaving 6 bases of the junction unmatched. This CDR3 is built from 16 residues. The V gene's germline CDR1 is KGHSH and CDR2 LQKENI. The CDR3 DNA reads TGTGCCAGCTCACCGTCAATGACAGGGGGCAATCAGCCCCAGCATTTT. Its protein product is CASSPSMTGGNQPQHF.

The J gene is TRBJ1-1, the V gene TRBV27; tentative D call: TRBD1 (5 bases). Germline V gene data show CDR1 as MNHEY and CDR2 as SMNVEV (reference sequence). The CDR3 is made up of 14 amino acids. V was trimmed by 5 bases and J by 6 bases, leaving 16 bases between them. CDR3 region: CASSGGLGGAEAFF. The CDR3 nucleotides read TGTGCCAGCAGTGGGGGACTGGGAGGCGCTGAAGCTTTCTTT.

The chain couples TRBV5-1 to TRBJ2-2; 11 bases map to TRBD2. This CDR3 has 16 amino acids. The V gene end was trimmed by 0 bases and the J gene end by 4 bases; junction bases not matched to a gene: 2. Germline V gene data show CDR1 as SGHRS and CDR2 as YFSETQ. In DNA form, the CDR3 reads TGCGCCAGCAGCTTGGGTCTAGCGGGAGGCACCGGGGAGCTGTTTTTT. Residues: CASSLGLAGGTGELFF. Combining the CDR3 with reference TRBV5-1 and TRBJ2-2 gives the whole variable domain KAGVTQTPRYLIKTRGQQVTLSCSPISGHRSVSWYQQTPGQGLQFLFEYFSETQRNKGNFPGRFSGRQFSNSRSEMNVSTLELGDSALYLCASSLGLAGGTGELFFGEGSRLTVL.

This clone was recorded a few times. The chain carries TRBV5-1 and TRBJ2-3, with 7 bases matching TRBD2. CDR1 is SGHRS, CDR2 YFSETQ, per germline. Losses at the gene ends were 4 bases for V and 2 bases for J; bases not matched to a gene: 4. The CDR3 spans 14 residues. CDR3 in amino acids: CASSGGETTDTQYF. CDR3 DNA sequence: TGCGCCAGCAGCGGGGGGGAAACCACAGATACGCAGTATTTT.

This clone occurred a few times. V gene TRBV27 combines with J gene TRBJ1-1; perhaps TRBD1 as D (5 bases). The CDR3 totals 15 residues. Looked up from germline, CDR1 is MNHEY and CDR2 is SMNVEV (reference sequence). V lost 2 bases to trimming and J lost 1 base, with 11 bases between them. The CDR3 protein is CASSLTGHTNTEAFF. DNA for the CDR3: TGTGCCAGCAGTTTAACCGGACACACGAACACTGAAGCTTTCTTT.

The V and J genes are TRBV7-2 and TRBJ1-5; 7 positions match TRBD1. The CDR3 is made up of 15 amino acids. The J segment lost 3 bases and the V segment lost 6 bases, leaving 8 bases of the junction unmatched. Germline V gene sequence: CDR1 SGHTA, CDR2 FQGNSA. The DNA for the CDR3 is TGTGCCAGCAGTACCGCAGGGGGGATCAATCAGCCCCAGCATTTT. It yields the protein CASSTAGGINQPQHF.

The chain employs TRBV14 and TRBJ2-7, with 8 bases identical to TRBD2. Germline V CDR1 and CDR2: SGHDN, FVKESK. There are 14 residues in the CDR3. V lost 4 bases and J lost 3; bases outside the gene matches: 5. The CDR3 DNA follows: TGTGCCAGCAGCCCGGGACTAGAAGGCTACGAGCAGTACTTC. This gives the protein CASSPGLEGYEQYF.

The chain joins TRBV15 to TRBJ2-2; 10 positions match TRBD2. Unmatched junction bases numbered 1, after V lost 0 bases and J lost 6 bases. The CDR3 consists of 15 residues. Germline CDR1 and CDR2: LNHNV and YYDKDF (reference sequence). This chain's CDR3 is CATSRDLAGAGELFF. CDR3 coding DNA: TGTGCCACCAGCAGAGATCTAGCGGGAGCCGGGGAGCTGTTTTTT.

The genes are TRBV10-1 and TRBJ2-1; TRBD1 or TRBD2 may be the D gene (5 bases each). V lost 5 bases and J lost 5, with 13 bases in between. This CDR3 is built from 14 residues. Germline V lookup: CDR1 WNHNN, CDR2 SYGVQD (reference sequence). The CDR3, as DNA: TGCGCCAGCAGTTCGGGACGGATAAACAATGAGCAGTTCTTC. It is translated as CASSSGRINNEQFF.

V is TRBV6-6 and J is TRBJ1-3; 7 bases are a match to TRBD1. Germline V lookup: CDR1 MNHNY, CDR2 SVGAGI (reference sequence). There are 13 residues in the CDR3. The ends lost 6 bases at V and 3 bases at J; junction bases unmatched: 2. CDR3: CASSTGDGNTIYF. CDR3 nucleotide sequence: TGTGCCAGCAGCACAGGGGATGGAAACACCATATATTTT.

The chain recombines TRBV28 with TRBJ1-1; TRBD1 is a possible D gene (5 bases). The CDR3 spans 12 residues. The germline V and J ends were trimmed by 2 bases and 7 bases, with 8 bases remaining between them. From germline, CDR1 is MDHEN and CDR2 SYDVKM. CDR3 residues: CASSLGTDEAFF. CDR3 coding DNA: TGTGCCAGCAGTTTAGGGACGGATGAAGCTTTCTTT.

The J gene is TRBJ2-1, the V gene TRBV20-1, with D unclear. Germline CDR1 reads DFQATT; CDR2 reads SNEGSKA (reference sequence). The V gene lost 4 bases and the J gene lost 8 bases, with 6 bases spanning the gap. CDR3 length equals 10 residues. CDR3 DNA: TGCAGTGCTAAGTCCCATGAGCAGTTCTTC. Amino acids: CSAKSHEQFF.

This rearrangement joins TRBV7-2 to TRBJ1-3; 8 bases are shared with TRBD1. The CDR3 sequence is 14 residues long. CDR1 and CDR2 from the germline V gene are SGHTA and FQGNSA. Trimming took 5 bases from V and 5 from J; bases not matched to a gene: 5. The CDR3 loop is CASSPDRGRNTIYF. CDR3 nucleotides: TGTGCCAGCAGCCCCGACAGGGGTAGAAACACCATATATTTT.

The sample holds a few counts of this clone. V and J are TRBV29-1 and TRBJ1-2; 7 nucleotides agree with TRBD1. Trimming took 5 bases from V and 4 from J; bases not matched to a gene: 10. Germline CDR1 and CDR2: SQVTM and ANQGSEA. The CDR3 is 14 amino acids. CDR3 sequence reads: CSVTRVSGGYGYTF. The CDR3 DNA reads TGCAGCGTTACCCGCGTGTCAGGGGGCTATGGCTACACCTTC.

This clone came up a few times. The chain employs TRBV28 and TRBJ1-1; D is unresolved. This CDR3 is 12 amino acids long. Germline V gene lookup returns CDR1 MDHEN and CDR2 SYDVKM. Trimming took 10 bases from V and 8 from J, leaving 17 bases between them. The DNA for the CDR3 is TGTGCCACCACACGCTTGACTTCCGAAGCTTTCTTT. Its translation: CATTRLTSEAFF.

The chain has TRBV5-4 and TRBJ1-2; D may be TRBD1 (5 bases). Germline V CDR1 and CDR2: SGHNT, YYREEE (reference sequence). Deletions cut 4 bases from V and 4 bases from J, with 14 bases between. This CDR3 spans 14 amino acids. CDR3 sequence: CASSLMQGGYGYTF. CDR3 nucleotide sequence: TGTGCCAGCAGCCTTATGCAGGGAGGCTATGGCTACACCTTC.

The chain combines TRBV7-9 with TRBJ2-3; 7 bases are a match to TRBD1. In germline, CDR1 is SEHNR, CDR2 FQNEAQ (reference sequence). J was trimmed by 2 bases and V by 3 bases; bases with no gene match: 2. CDR3 size: 14 residues. Here the CDR3 DNA reads TGTGCCAGCAGCTTGGGACAGTTCACAGATACGCAGTATTTT. Translated, it gives CASSLGQFTDTQYF.

V and J are TRBV5-1 and TRBJ2-7, with 10 positions matching TRBD2. The germline gives CDR1 SGHRS, CDR2 YFSETQ. This CDR3 spans 16 amino acids. Unmatched junction bases numbered 10, after V lost 4 bases and J lost 3 bases. CDR3 coding DNA: TGCGCCAGCAGCCAATACTTAGCGGGAGGCCTCTACGAGCAGTACTTC. Translation gives CASSQYLAGGLYEQYF.

The V call is TRBV4-1, the J call TRBJ2-1, with D tentatively TRBD2 (6 bases). Deletions cut 2 bases from V and 7 bases from J, with 15 bases between. This CDR3 spans 15 amino acids. The V gene's germline CDR1 is MGHRA and CDR2 YSYEKL. CDR3 sequence reads: CASSQPTRRVNEQFF. CDR3 coding DNA: TGCGCCAGCAGCCAACCCACCCGGAGGGTGAATGAGCAGTTCTTC.